This is a list of T cell receptor beta chains from one sample in a study of blood T cell repertoires in COVID-19. Clones were read by immunoSEQ multiplex PCR, and TCRdb kept only the in-frame ones, dropping some. This table holds some 250,000 clones, approximately 80% found once. Input material: peripheral blood. The source is a man aged 40-55 years with acute or convalescent COVID-19. Each CDR3 is given with its conserved first and last residue. The D gene is left open where the match is weak. A clone size is listed for some rows: how often the clone was seen (once, few, many), or a class if it is expanded.

TRBV7-2	TRBJ1-5	TRBD1	.	TGTGCCAGCAGCTTCACGCGGACAGGCCCGACCCAGCATTTT	CASSFTRTGPTQHF
TRBV5-4	TRBJ2-2	.	.	TGTGCCAGCAGCAAATACAAGAACACCGGGGAGCTGTTTTTT	CASSKYKNTGELFF
TRBV10-3	TRBJ2-7	TRBD2	.	TGTGCCATCAGTGAGTCGACGACTAGCGGGAACCACGAGCAGTACTTC	CAISESTTSGNHEQYF
TRBV5-5	TRBJ1-2	.	.	TGTGCCAGCAGCTATGCGCCAGGGAACTATGGCTACACCTTC	CASSYAPGNYGYTF
TRBV29-1	TRBJ1-2	.	once	TGCAGCGTAGGAAAGGTACAGGGAGGGTTTCGCGATGGCTACACCTTC	CSVGKVQGGFRDGYTF
TRBV19	TRBJ2-7	.	.	TGTGCCAGTAGTATTCGAGGACATTCAGCCTACGAGCAGTACTTC	CASSIRGHSAYEQYF
TRBV5-1	TRBJ1-1	TRBD1	once	TGCGCCAGCAGCGGGACAGGGGCCACTGAAGCTTTCTTT	CASSGTGATEAFF
TRBV15	TRBJ1-4	TRBD1	.	TGTGCCACCAGCAGAGCCAGGGGGGTTTCTAATGAAAAACTGTTTTTT	CATSRARGVSNEKLFF
TRBV2	TRBJ2-5	TRBD2	.	TGTGCCAGCGTGCGACTAGCGGGAGGAGGGGAGACCCAGTACTTC	CASVRLAGGGETQYF
TRBV30	TRBJ2-5	.	.	TGTGCCTGGATTAAAGGGAGCTCTTGGGCTCTGGAGACCCAGTACTTC	CAWIKGSSWALETQYF
TRBV30	TRBJ1-1	.	.	TGTGCCTGGAATCGAGGGAGGAACACTGAAGCTTTCTTT	CAWNRGRNTEAFF
TRBV5-5	TRBJ1-2	.	once	TGTGCCAGCAGCTTTTTGATTCGGGGGGCTTCTGGCTACACCTTC	CASSFLIRGASGYTF
TRBV7-2	TRBJ2-2	.	.	TGTGCCAGCAGCTCACTGACAGTTGGGGAGCTGTTTTTT	CASSSLTVGELFF
TRBV7-2	TRBJ1-2	.	.	TGTGCCAGCAGCTTAATCGGCGGATCTTATGGCTACACCTTC	CASSLIGGSYGYTF
TRBV5-1	TRBJ1-1	.	.	TGCGCCAGCAGCTGGACAGCGGCCACTGAAGCTTTCTTT	CASSWTAATEAFF
TRBV6-6	TRBJ1-2	TRBD1	.	TGTGCCAGCATTCCTGGGGGACAGTTAAACTATGGCTACACCTTC	CASIPGGQLNYGYTF
TRBV30	TRBJ1-2	.	.	TGTGCCTGGACCGAGGGATTTGGCTACACCTTC	CAWTEGFGYTF
TRBV19	TRBJ1-5	TRBD1	.	TGTGCCAGTAGTATTATCGGGACAGGGGAACAGCCCCAGCATTTT	CASSIIGTGEQPQHF
TRBV18	TRBJ1-2	.	.	TGTGCCAGCTCACCAACAGAGAACTATGGCTACACCTTC	CASSPTENYGYTF
TRBV15	TRBJ2-1	TRBD2	.	TGTGCCACCAGCAGAGATCGACTAGCGGGAGAAAATGAGCAGTTCTTC	CATSRDRLAGENEQFF
TRBV28	TRBJ1-6	TRBD1	few	TGTGCCAGCAGTTACCGGACAGGGGGCGGTAATTCACCCCTCCACTTT	CASSYRTGGGNSPLHF
TRBV5-1	TRBJ1-2	.	.	TGCGCCAGCAGCTTGGGACAGGCCGGACGGTATGGCTACACCTTC	CASSLGQAGRYGYTF
TRBV4-1	TRBJ1-5	TRBD1	.	TGCGCCAGCAGCCAAGACTGGGACAGGCGGATTCAGCCCCAGCATTTT	CASSQDWDRRIQPQHF
TRBV19	TRBJ1-5	.	.	TGTGCCAGTAGTATATTTTCCTGGGCAAGCAATCAGCCCCAGCATTTT	CASSIFSWASNQPQHF
TRBV20-1	TRBJ1-2	.	.	TGCAGTGCTAGTGCCAGTTACAACTATGGCTACACCTTC	CSASASYNYGYTF
TRBV2	TRBJ1-5	TRBD1	.	TGTGCCAGCAGTATCGGGACAGGGGGGAGCCAGCCCCAGCATTTT	CASSIGTGGSQPQHF
TRBV18	TRBJ1-6	.	.	TGTGCCAGCTCACCCGCCTCTGCAGGGGATGGTAATTCACCCCTCCACTTT	CASSPASAGDGNSPLHF
TRBV12-3/TRBV12-4	TRBJ1-3	TRBD1	.	TGTGCCAGCAGACAGGGGAGTGGAAACACCATATATTTT	CASRQGSGNTIYF